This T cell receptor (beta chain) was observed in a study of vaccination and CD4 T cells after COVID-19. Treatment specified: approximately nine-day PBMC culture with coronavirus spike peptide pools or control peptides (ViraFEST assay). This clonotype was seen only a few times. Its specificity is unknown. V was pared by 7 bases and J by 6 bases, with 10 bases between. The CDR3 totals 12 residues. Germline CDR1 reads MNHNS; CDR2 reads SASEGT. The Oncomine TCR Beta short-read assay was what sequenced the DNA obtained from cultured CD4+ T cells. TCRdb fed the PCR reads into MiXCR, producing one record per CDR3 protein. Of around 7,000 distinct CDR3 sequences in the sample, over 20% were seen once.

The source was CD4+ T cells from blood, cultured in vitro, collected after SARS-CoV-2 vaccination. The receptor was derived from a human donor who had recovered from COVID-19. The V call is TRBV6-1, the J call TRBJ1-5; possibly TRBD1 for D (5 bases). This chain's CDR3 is CASKGSTQPQHF. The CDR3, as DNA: TGTGCCAGCAAGGGGTCGACTCAGCCCCAGCATTTT.